A single sample gave rise to the 3 T cell receptor beta chains below, sequenced in a study of tumor-infiltrating lymphocytes in primary liver carcinoma (dated by TCRdb to the late 2010s). Sequenced using an Illumina HiSeq 2500. Starting from about 500 ng total RNA, TCRbeta-specific cDNA was produced by reverse transcription with a constant-region primer and ProtoScript II reverse transcriptase. Construction of the TCRbeta libraries relied on three nested rounds of multiplex PCR, following a slightly modified ARM-PCR procedure. The first two PCR rounds used multiplex TRBV1-TRBV30 forward primers with a Cbeta reverse primer, each for approximately 11 cycles. The public reads were reanalyzed by TCRdb: fastp trimming at Q25, MiXCR alignment, in-frame beta chains only. Rows are combined by CDR3 protein, so each entry shows the most common genes and DNA. The sample contains 25,000 or so distinct CDR3 sequences, approximately 77% of them found a single time. Of the sample, roughly a third falls within the top ten clones.

Total RNA and DNA were co-extracted without cell sorting from about 19-30 mg of bulk tissue using the AllPrep DNA/RNA mini kit. Sample: liver tumor tissue from sampling region 5. The cell subset or site label here, explained by the study, means: tumor region T5, tumor centre. These receptors came from a woman aged 30 to 39 with primary liver carcinoma and hepatitis B virus infection.

This sequence joins TRBV12-3 or TRBV12-4 and TRBJ2-3, with TRBD2 as a possible D gene (5 bases). V shed 7 bases and J shed 9 bases, with 17 bases lying between them. This CDR3 comprises 13 residues. The CDR3 is CASTSRGRETQYF. The CDR3 nucleotides are TGTGCCAGCACCTCCAGAGGGCGAGAAACGCAGTATTTT.

This clonotype is medium-sized (0.01 to 0.1%) within its sample. The CDR3 nucleotides read TGTGCCAGCAGTATACGACAGGGCAATCAGCCCCAGCATTTT. It specifies CASSIRQGNQPQHF. The chain has TRBV12-3 or TRBV12-4 and TRBJ1-5; D perhaps matches TRBD1 (6 bases). Trimming left V 5 bases short and J 2 bases short, with 10 bases between. The CDR3 extends over 14 amino acids.

Concerning this clonotype itself: Because the CDR3 is missing its conserved closing phenylalanine or tryptophan, this is likely a read error. V and J are TRBV12-3 or TRBV12-4 and TRBJ2-3; no clear D. The CDR3 extends over 14 amino acids. In DNA, the CDR3 is TGTGCCAGTAGTTTAAGCATGGAAGGCTCGACGCAGTATTTG. It codes for CASSLSMEGSTQYL.